This T cell receptor (beta chain) comes out of a study of blood T cell repertoires in COVID-19. Study background: Whether acute or convalescent, the COVID-19 samples came from the United States, Italy and Spain.

The CDR3 is 15 amino acids. The J segment lost 4 bases and the V segment lost 0 bases, leaving 3 bases of the junction unmatched. The germline V gene has CDR1 LGHNA and CDR2 YSLEER. In the study's own analysis: Nucleated cell counts were estimated from reference gene primer amplification. Assay used: immunoSEQ multiplex PCR; TCRdb lists only in-frame clones, some missing. Clone size and the V and J calls come from that table; the DNA yielded D and trimming. Here the sample spans some 220,000 clones, approximately 83% being singletons. V usage is TRBV4-3 and J usage is TRBJ2-7; 10 nucleotides align to TRBD2. The receptor was isolated from a young woman with COVID-19, enrolled during active disease. Sequences were obtained from peripheral blood. CDR3 protein: CASSQDSGGKYEQYF. CDR3 nucleotide sequence: TGCGCCAGCAGCCAAGATAGCGGGGGGAAATACGAGCAGTACTTC.